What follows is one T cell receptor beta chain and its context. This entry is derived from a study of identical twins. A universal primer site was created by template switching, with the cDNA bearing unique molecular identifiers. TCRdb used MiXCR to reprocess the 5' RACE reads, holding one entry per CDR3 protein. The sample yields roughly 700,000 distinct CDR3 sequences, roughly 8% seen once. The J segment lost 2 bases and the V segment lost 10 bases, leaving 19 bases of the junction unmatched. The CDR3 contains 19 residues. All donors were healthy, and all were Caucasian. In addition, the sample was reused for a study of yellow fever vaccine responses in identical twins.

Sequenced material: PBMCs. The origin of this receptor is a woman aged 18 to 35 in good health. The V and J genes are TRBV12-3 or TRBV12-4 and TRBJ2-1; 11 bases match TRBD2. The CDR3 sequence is CAISLTSGGTVSPYNEQFF. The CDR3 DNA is TGTGCCATCAGCCTCACTAGCGGGGGTACCGTAAGCCCCTACAATGAGCAGTTCTTC.